Below, 2 T cell receptor beta chains from the same sample are listed, as sequenced in a study of blood T cell repertoires in COVID-19. Some clones are missing from TCRdb's copy, which holds only in-frame ones; the method was immunoSEQ multiplex PCR. The sample lists a few hundred thousand clones, roughly 80% occurring once. Sequenced input: peripheral blood. All receptors derive from a woman older than 75 with COVID-19, enrolled during active disease.

The gene calls are TRBV28 and TRBJ1-1; D perhaps matches TRBD1 (6 bases). V lost 8 bases, J lost 6 bases, and 19 bases lay in between. This CDR3 spans 14 amino acids. Germline CDR1 reads MDHEN; CDR2 reads SYDVKM. The CDR3 nucleotides read TGTGCCAGCCCCGCCAACGGGGGGGCCGCTGAAGCTTTCTTT. It specifies CASPANGGAAEAFF. Combining the CDR3 with reference TRBV28 and TRBJ1-1 gives the whole variable domain DVKVTQSSRYLVKRTGEKVFLECVQDMDHENMFWYRQDPGLGLRLIYFSYDVKMKEKGDIPEGYSVSREKKERFSLILESASTNQTSMYLCASPANGGAAEAFFGQGTRLTVV.

This chain joins TRBV3-1 (or the pseudogene TRBV3-2) and TRBJ1-2; 7 bases fit TRBD1. The CDR3 contains 15 residues. Germline lookup yields CDR1 LGHDT and CDR2 YNNKEL (reference sequence). The V segment lost 1 base and the J segment 8 bases; nucleotides outside the gene matches: 10. The CDR3 nucleotides are TGTGCCAGCAGCCAAGGTAATGGAAGGGGGCGAGGCTACACCTTC. Protein sequence: CASSQGNGRGRGYTF.